This T cell receptor (beta chain) originates from a study of radiation and T cells in renal cell carcinoma. The CDR3 runs to 13 residues. V was trimmed by 0 bases and J by 8 bases, leaving 10 bases between them. Germline V gene lookup returns CDR1 SEHNR and CDR2 FQNEAQ (reference sequence). Indicated time point: blood 4 weeks post-SBRT, at nephrectomy. Treatment reported: 15 Gy SBRT to primary tumor, nephrectomy 4 weeks later. TCRdb keeps only in-frame clones here, not all; method: immunoSEQ multiplex PCR. This sample has fewer than 85,000 clones, with roughly nine tenths found just once. This sequence originates from a woman in her 70s with renal cell carcinoma. V gene TRBV7-9 combines with J gene TRBJ1-2; no clear D. The input for sequencing was blood, taken from a patient whose treatment included radiotherapy and nephrectomy. CDR3 amino acids: CASSLAGETGYTF. CDR3 sequence (DNA): TGTGCCAGCAGCTTAGCTGGGGAGACCGGCTACACCTTC.